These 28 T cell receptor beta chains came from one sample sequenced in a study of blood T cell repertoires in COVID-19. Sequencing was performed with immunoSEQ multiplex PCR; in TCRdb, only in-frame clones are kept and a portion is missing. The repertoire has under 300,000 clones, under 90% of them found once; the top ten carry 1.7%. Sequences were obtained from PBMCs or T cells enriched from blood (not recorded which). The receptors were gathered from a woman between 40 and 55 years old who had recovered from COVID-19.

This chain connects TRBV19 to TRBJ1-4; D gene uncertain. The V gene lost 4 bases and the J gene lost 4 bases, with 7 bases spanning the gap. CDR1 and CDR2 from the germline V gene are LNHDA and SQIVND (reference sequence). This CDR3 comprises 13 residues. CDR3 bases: TGTGCCAGTAGTAATACGGTTAATGAAAAACTGTTTTTT. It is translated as CASSNTVNEKLFF.

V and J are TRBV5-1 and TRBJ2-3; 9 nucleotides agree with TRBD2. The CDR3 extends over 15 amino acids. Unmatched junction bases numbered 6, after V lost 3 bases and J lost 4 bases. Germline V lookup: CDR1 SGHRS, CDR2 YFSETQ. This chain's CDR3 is CASSWGGGDPDTQYF. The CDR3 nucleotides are TGCGCCAGCAGCTGGGGCGGGGGGGACCCAGATACGCAGTATTTT.

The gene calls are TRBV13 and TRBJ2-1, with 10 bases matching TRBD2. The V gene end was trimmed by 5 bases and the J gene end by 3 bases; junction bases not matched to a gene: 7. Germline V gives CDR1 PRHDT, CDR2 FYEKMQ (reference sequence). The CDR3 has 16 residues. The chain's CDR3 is CASSPQAGGLYNEQFF. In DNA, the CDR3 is TGTGCCAGCAGCCCTCAAGCGGGAGGGCTCTACAATGAGCAGTTCTTC.

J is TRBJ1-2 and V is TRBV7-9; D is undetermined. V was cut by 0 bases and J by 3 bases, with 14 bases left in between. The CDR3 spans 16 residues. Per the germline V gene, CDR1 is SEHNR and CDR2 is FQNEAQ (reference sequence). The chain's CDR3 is CASSLANVAPYYGYTF. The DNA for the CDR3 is TGTGCCAGCAGCTTAGCAAACGTAGCCCCTTACTATGGCTACACCTTC. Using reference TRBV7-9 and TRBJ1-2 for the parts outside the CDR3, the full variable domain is DTGVSQNPRHKITKRGQNVTFRCDPISEHNRLYWYRQTLGQGPEFLTYFQNEAQLEKSRLLSDRFSAERPKGSFSTLEIQRTEQGDSAMYLCASSLANVAPYYGYTFGSGTRLTVV.

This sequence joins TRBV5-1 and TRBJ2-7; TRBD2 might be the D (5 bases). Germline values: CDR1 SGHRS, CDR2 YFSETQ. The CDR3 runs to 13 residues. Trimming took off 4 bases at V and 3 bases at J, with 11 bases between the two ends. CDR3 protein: CASSPGIIYEQYF. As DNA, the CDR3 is TGCGCCAGCAGCCCCGGGATAATCTACGAGCAGTACTTC.

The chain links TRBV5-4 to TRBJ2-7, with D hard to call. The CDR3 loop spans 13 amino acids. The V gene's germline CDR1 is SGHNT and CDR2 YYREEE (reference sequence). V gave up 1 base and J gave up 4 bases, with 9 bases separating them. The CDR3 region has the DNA TGTGCCAGCAGCTTGAATAGCAGATACGAGCAGTACTTC. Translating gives CASSLNSRYEQYF.

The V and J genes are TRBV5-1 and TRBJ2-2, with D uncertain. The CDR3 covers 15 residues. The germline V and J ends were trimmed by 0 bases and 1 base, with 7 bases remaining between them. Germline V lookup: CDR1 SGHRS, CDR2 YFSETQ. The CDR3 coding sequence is TGCGCCAGCAGCTTGGGGTTCGGGAACACCGGGGAGCTGTTTTTT. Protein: CASSLGFGNTGELFF.

The CDR3 spells CASSSGLAGVNEQFF. Written as DNA, the CDR3 is TGTGCCAGCAGCTCCGGACTAGCGGGAGTAAATGAGCAGTTCTTC. This sequence joins TRBV7-9 and TRBJ2-1, with 13 nucleotides matching TRBD2. Germline CDR1 is SEHNR and CDR2 is FQNEAQ (reference sequence). The CDR3 spans 15 residues. Trimming at V came to 4 bases and at J to 7 bases, leaving 4 bases not matched to a gene.

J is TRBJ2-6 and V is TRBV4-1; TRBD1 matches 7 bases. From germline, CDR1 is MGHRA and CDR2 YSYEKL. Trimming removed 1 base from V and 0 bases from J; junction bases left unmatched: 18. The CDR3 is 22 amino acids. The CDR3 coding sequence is TGCGCCAGCAGCCAAGTTGCCAATAACAGGGGACGCCCCCCCTCTGGGGCCAACGTCCTGACTTTC. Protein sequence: CASSQVANNRGRPPSGANVLTF.

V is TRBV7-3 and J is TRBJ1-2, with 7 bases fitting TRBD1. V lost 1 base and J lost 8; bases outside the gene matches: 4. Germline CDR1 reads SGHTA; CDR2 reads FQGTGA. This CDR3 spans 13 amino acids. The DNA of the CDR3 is TGTGCCAGCAGCTTAAGACAGGGAGAGGGCTACACCTTC. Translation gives CASSLRQGEGYTF.

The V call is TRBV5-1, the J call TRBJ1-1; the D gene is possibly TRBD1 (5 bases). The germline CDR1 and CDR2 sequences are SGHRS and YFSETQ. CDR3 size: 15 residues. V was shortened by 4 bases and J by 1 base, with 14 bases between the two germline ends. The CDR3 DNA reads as TGCGCCAGCAGCCCCGGGGAGGGGAGGAACACTGAAGCTTTCTTT. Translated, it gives CASSPGEGRNTEAFF.

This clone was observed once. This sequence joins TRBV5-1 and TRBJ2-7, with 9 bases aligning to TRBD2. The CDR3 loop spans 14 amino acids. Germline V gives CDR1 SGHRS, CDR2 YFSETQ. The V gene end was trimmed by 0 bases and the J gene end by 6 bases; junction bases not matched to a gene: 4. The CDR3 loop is CASSLVAGEGEQYF. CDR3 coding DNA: TGCGCCAGCAGCTTGGTAGCGGGAGAGGGCGAGCAGTACTTC. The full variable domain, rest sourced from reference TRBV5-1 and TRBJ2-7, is KAGVTQTPRYLIKTRGQQVTLSCSPISGHRSVSWYQQTPGQGLQFLFEYFSETQRNKGNFPGRFSGRQFSNSRSEMNVSTLELGDSALYLCASSLVAGEGEQYFGPGTRLTVT.

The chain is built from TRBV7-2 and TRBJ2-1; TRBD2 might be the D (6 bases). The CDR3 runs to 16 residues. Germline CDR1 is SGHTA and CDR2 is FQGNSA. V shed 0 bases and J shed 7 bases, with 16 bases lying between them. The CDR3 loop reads CASSLARRGSQNEQFF. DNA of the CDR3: TGTGCCAGCAGCTTAGCGAGGAGGGGCAGCCAGAATGAGCAGTTCTTC.

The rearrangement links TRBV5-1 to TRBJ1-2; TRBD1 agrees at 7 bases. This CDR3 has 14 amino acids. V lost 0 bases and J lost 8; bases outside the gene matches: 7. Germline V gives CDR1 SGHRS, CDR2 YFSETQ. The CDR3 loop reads CASSLETGDRGYTF. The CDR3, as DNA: TGCGCCAGCAGCTTGGAAACAGGGGATAGGGGCTACACCTTC.

Here the CDR3 reads CASSVASLAAYNEQFF. The CDR3 coding sequence is TGTGCCAGCAGCGTAGCTTCCCTAGCGGCCTACAATGAGCAGTTCTTC. V is TRBV9 and J is TRBJ2-1, with 7 bases matching TRBD2. J gave up 2 bases and V 0 bases, and 5 bases lay outside the gene matches. The CDR3 runs to 16 residues. Germline assignment: CDR1 SGDLS and CDR2 YYNGEE.

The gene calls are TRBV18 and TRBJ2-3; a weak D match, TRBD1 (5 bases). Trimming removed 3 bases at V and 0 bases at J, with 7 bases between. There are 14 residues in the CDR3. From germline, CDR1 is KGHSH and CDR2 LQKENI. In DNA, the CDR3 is TGTGCCAGCTCACCGGGGCGGAGCACAGATACGCAGTATTTT. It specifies CASSPGRSTDTQYF.

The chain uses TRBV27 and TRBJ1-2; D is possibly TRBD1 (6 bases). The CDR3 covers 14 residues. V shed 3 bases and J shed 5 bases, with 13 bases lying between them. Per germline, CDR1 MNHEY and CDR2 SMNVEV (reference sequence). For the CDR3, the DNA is TGTGCCAGCAGTTTCAAGGGGACATCGTATGGCTACACCTTC. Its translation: CASSFKGTSYGYTF.

This CDR3 reads CASSSLHRGNQPQHF. CDR3 DNA: TGTGCCAGCAGTTCCCTCCACAGGGGGAATCAGCCCCAGCATTTT. The V and J genes are TRBV6-5 and TRBJ1-5; 8 nucleotides align to TRBD1. In germline, CDR1 is MNHEY, CDR2 SVGAGI. The CDR3 has 15 residues. V lost 4 bases to trimming and J lost 4 bases; unmatched junction nucleotides: 6.

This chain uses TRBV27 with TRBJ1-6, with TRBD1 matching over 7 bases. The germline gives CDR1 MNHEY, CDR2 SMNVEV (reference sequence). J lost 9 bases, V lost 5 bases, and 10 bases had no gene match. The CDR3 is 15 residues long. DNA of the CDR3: TGTGCCAGCAGTAAGCAGACAGGGATCCTTTCACCCCTCCACTTT. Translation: CASSKQTGILSPLHF.

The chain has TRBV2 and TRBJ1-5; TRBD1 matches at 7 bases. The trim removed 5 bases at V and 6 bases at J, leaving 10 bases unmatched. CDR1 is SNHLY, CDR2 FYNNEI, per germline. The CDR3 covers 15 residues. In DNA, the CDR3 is TGTGCCAGCAGTCAAAGGGGACAGTCGAGTCAGCCCCAGCATTTT. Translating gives CASSQRGQSSQPQHF.

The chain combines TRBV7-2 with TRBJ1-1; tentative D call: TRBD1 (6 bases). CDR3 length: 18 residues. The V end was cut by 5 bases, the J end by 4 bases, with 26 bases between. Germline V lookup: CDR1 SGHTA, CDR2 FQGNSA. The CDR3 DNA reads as TGTGCCAGCAGCGTAATCAATATCCGAGACAGGTGGGGCACTGAAGCTTTCTTT. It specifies CASSVINIRDRWGTEAFF.

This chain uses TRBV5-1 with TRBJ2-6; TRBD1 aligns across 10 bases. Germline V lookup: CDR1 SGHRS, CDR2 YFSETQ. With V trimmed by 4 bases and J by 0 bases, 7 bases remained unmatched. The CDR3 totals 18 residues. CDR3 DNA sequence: TGCGCCAGCAGCGTGGGACAGGGGCTCAACTCTGGGGCCAACGTCCTGACTTTC. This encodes CASSVGQGLNSGANVLTF.

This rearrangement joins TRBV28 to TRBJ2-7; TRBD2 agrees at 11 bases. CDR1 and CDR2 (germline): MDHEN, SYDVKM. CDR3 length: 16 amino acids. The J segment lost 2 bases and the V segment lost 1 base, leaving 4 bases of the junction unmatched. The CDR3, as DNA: TGTGCCAGCAGTTTATCCGGGACTAGCGGACCCTACGAGCAGTACTTC. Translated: CASSLSGTSGPYEQYF.

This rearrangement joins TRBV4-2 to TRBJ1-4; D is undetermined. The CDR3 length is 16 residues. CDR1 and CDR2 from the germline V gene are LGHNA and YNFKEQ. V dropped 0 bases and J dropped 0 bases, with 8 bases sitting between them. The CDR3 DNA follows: TGTGCCAGCAGCCAAGAGGTCCGCGCAACTAATGAAAAACTGTTTTTT. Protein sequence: CASSQEVRATNEKLFF.

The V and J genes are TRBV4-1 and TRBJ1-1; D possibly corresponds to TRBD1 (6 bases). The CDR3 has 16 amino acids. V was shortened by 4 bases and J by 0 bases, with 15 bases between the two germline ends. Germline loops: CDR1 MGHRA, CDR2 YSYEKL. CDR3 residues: CASSPGVQGMNTEAFF. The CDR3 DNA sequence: TGCGCCAGCAGCCCCGGGGTACAGGGCATGAACACTGAAGCTTTCTTT.

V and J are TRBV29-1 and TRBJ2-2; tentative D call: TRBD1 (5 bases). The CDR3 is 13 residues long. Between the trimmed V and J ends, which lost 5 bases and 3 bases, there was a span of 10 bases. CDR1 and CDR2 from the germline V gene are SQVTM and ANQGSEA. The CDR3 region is CSVLSRDTGELFF. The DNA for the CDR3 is TGCAGCGTTTTGTCCAGGGACACCGGGGAGCTGTTTTTT.

CDR3 region: CASSKRTGHTEAFF. The DNA for the CDR3 is TGTGCCAGCAGCAAGAGGACAGGGCACACTGAAGCTTTCTTT. The chain is built from TRBV7-2 and TRBJ1-1; 8 nucleotides align to TRBD1. The germline V gene encodes CDR1 SGHTA and CDR2 FQGNSA. This CDR3 contains 14 residues. Trimming took 5 bases from V and 3 from J; bases not matched to a gene: 5.

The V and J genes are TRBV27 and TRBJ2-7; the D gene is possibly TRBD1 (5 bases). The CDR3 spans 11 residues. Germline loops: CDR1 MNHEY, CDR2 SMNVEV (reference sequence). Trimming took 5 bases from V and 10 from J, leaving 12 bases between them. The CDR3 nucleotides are TGTGCCAGCAGTCTCCACAGGATACAGTACTTC. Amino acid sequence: CASSLHRIQYF.